The 32 T cell receptor beta chains listed next were all sequenced from one sample in a study of cytomegalovirus exposure and HLA in healthy donors. Repertoires were generated with immunoSEQ multiplex PCR, while TCRdb's copy carries only in-frame clones and drops some. The sample carries 130,000 to 150,000 clones, about 87% recorded once. The sequenced sample was PBMCs. These receptors all stem from a woman aged 25-40 years in good health and CMV-seropositive.

This chain uses TRBV2 with TRBJ2-6; D remains unclear. Per germline, CDR1 SNHLY and CDR2 FYNNEI. CDR3 size: 14 residues. V dropped 2 bases and J dropped 4 bases, with 6 bases sitting between them. The CDR3 DNA is TGTGCCAGCAGTGAATCCCGGGGGGCCAACGTCCTGACTTTC. This encodes CASSESRGANVLTF.

The genes are TRBV5-1 and TRBJ1-2; 8 bases are a match to TRBD1. Germline-derived CDR1 and CDR2 are SGHRS and YFSETQ. The length of the CDR3 is 16 residues. Trimming took 4 bases from V and 8 from J; bases not matched to a gene: 16. As DNA, the CDR3 is TGCGCCAGCAGCACTGGACAGGGAGGAGGGACGGGCGGCTACACCTTC. This codes for CASSTGQGGGTGGYTF. Combining the CDR3 with reference TRBV5-1 and TRBJ1-2 gives the whole variable domain KAGVTQTPRYLIKTRGQQVTLSCSPISGHRSVSWYQQTPGQGLQFLFEYFSETQRNKGNFPGRFSGRQFSNSRSEMNVSTLELGDSALYLCASSTGQGGGTGGYTFGSGTRLTVV.

This rearrangement joins TRBV7-6 to TRBJ2-2, with 8 bases matching TRBD2. The germline gives CDR1 SGHVS, CDR2 FNYEAQ. The ends lost 5 bases at V and 2 bases at J; junction bases unmatched: 13. The CDR3 is 18 residues long. In nucleotides, the CDR3 is TGTGCCAGCAGCCCACATGGACTAGCCGGATTAAACACCGGGGAGCTGTTTTTT. Translation: CASSPHGLAGLNTGELFF.

The V gene is TRBV28, the J gene TRBJ1-2, with a tentative D call TRBD1 (5 bases). This CDR3 contains 12 residues. V dropped 5 bases and J dropped 2 bases, with 6 bases sitting between them. The germline CDR1 and CDR2 sequences are MDHEN and SYDVKM. The CDR3 DNA reads TGTGCCAGCAGTCAGGGCAACTATGGCTACACCTTC. This sequence encodes CASSQGNYGYTF.

CDR3 loop: CSIMTGRVTEAFF. The CDR3 DNA follows: TGCAGCATAATGACAGGGAGAGTCACTGAAGCTTTCTTT. The genes are TRBV29-1 and TRBJ1-1, with TRBD1 matching over 7 bases. Germline lookup yields CDR1 SQVTM and CDR2 ANQGSEA. This CDR3 region has 13 residues. The V segment lost 8 bases and the J segment 4 bases; nucleotides outside the gene matches: 10.

V usage is TRBV19 and J usage is TRBJ2-1, with TRBD2 matching over 7 bases. The CDR3 spans 15 residues. Germline CDR1 and CDR2: LNHDA and SQIVND (reference sequence). J was trimmed by 5 bases and V by 6 bases; bases with no gene match: 10. This CDR3 is CASRDQGSGHNEQFF. DNA of the CDR3: TGTGCCAGTAGAGATCAGGGTAGCGGGCACAATGAGCAGTTCTTC.

V gene TRBV5-1 combines with J gene TRBJ1-1, with 7 bases aligning to TRBD1. CDR3 length: 18 amino acids. The V gene end was trimmed by 5 bases and the J gene end by 3 bases; junction bases not matched to a gene: 19. CDR1 SGHRS and CDR2 YFSETQ come from the germline V gene. CDR3 DNA: TGCGCCAGCAGTAATTATAGGACAGGACCCCTCCCGGACACTGAAGCTTTCTTT. Protein sequence: CASSNYRTGPLPDTEAFF. The complete variable domain, with remaining parts taken from reference TRBV5-1 and TRBJ1-1, reads KAGVTQTPRYLIKTRGQQVTLSCSPISGHRSVSWYQQTPGQGLQFLFEYFSETQRNKGNFPGRFSGRQFSNSRSEMNVSTLELGDSALYLCASSNYRTGPLPDTEAFFGQGTRLTVV.

This clone was detected once. This sequence joins TRBV5-1 and TRBJ2-5; 12 nucleotides align to TRBD2. Germline V gene sequence: CDR1 SGHRS, CDR2 YFSETQ. This CDR3 is built from 16 residues. Trimming took 4 bases from V and 4 from J; bases not matched to a gene: 8. CDR3 amino acids: CASSLGLAGSRETQYF. Here the CDR3 DNA reads TGCGCCAGCAGCCTAGGACTAGCGGGATCGCGAGAGACCCAGTACTTC.

This rearrangement joins TRBV28 to TRBJ1-6; 7 bases are a match to TRBD1. The CDR3 consists of 14 residues. CDR1 and CDR2 (germline): MDHEN, SYDVKM. J was trimmed by 10 bases and V by 3 bases; bases with no gene match: 6. The CDR3 coding sequence is TGTGCCAGCAGTTTCCGACAGGGCGGCTCACCCCTCCACTTT. Its translation is CASSFRQGGSPLHF.

CDR3 nucleotides: TGCGCCAGCAGCTTACGGACAGGGATTTCTGGAAACACCATATATTTT. Translating it yields CASSLRTGISGNTIYF. This chain links TRBV5-1 with TRBJ1-3; TRBD1 agrees at 8 bases. Germline V gives CDR1 SGHRS, CDR2 YFSETQ. V lost 2 bases, J lost 1 base, and 5 bases stayed unmatched. This CDR3 contains 16 residues.

The table lists this clone with a count of one. The chain links TRBV11-2 to TRBJ2-7; D is undetermined. Per the germline V gene, CDR1 is SGHAT and CDR2 is FQNNGV. There are 15 residues in the CDR3. Deletions cut 1 base from V and 3 bases from J, with 13 bases between. This CDR3 is CASSLGVGSYYEQYF. The CDR3, as DNA: TGTGCCAGCAGCTTAGGAGTGGGCAGCTACTACGAGCAGTACTTC. Full variable domain (remainder filled in from reference TRBV11-2 and TRBJ2-7): EAGVAQSPRYKIIEKRQSVAFWCNPISGHATLYWYQQILGQGPKLLIQFQNNGVVDDSQLPKDRFSAERLKGVDSTLKIQPAKLEDSAVYLCASSLGVGSYYEQYFGPGTRLTVT.

The chain has TRBV28 and TRBJ2-1; no clear D. The length of the CDR3 is 11 residues. V lost 5 bases and J 9 bases, leaving 8 bases between the germline ends. Per the germline V gene, CDR1 is MDHEN and CDR2 is SYDVKM. The CDR3 DNA follows: TGTGCCAGCAGTCCTCGTATTGAGCAGTTCTTC. It codes for CASSPRIEQFF.

The J gene is TRBJ1-2, the V gene TRBV6-5; 11 positions agree with TRBD1. The CDR3 runs to 16 residues. The ends lost 2 bases at V and 4 bases at J; junction bases unmatched: 6. Germline CDR1 MNHEY, CDR2 SVGAGI. The CDR3 sequence: CASSYIRTGGSYGYTF. In DNA form, the CDR3 reads TGTGCCAGCAGTTACATCCGGACAGGGGGCAGCTATGGCTACACCTTC.

The chain recombines TRBV28 with TRBJ1-6; possibly TRBD1 for D (5 bases). Trimming removed 6 bases from V and 10 bases from J, with 16 bases in between. The germline V gene has CDR1 MDHEN and CDR2 SYDVKM. The CDR3 runs 14 residues. The CDR3 DNA reads TGTGCCAGCAGACCTCAGGACATTTTCTCACCCCTCCACTTT. Residues: CASRPQDIFSPLHF.

The V and J genes are TRBV7-9 and TRBJ1-2; tentatively, D is TRBD1 (6 bases). The germline V gene encodes CDR1 SEHNR and CDR2 FQNEAQ (reference sequence). The CDR3 length is 13 residues. With 5 bases removed from V and 4 bases from J, the gap between germline ends came to 11 bases. In DNA form, the CDR3 reads TGTGCCAGCAGCACACAGGGACCCTATGGCTACACCTTC. It is translated as CASSTQGPYGYTF. Full variable domain (remainder filled in from reference TRBV7-9 and TRBJ1-2): DTGVSQNPRHKITKRGQNVTFRCDPISEHNRLYWYRQTLGQGPEFLTYFQNEAQLEKSRLLSDRFSAERPKGSFSTLEIQRTEQGDSAMYLCASSTQGPYGYTFGSGTRLTVV.

J is TRBJ1-3 and V is TRBV29-1, with a tentative D call TRBD1 (5 bases). V shed 5 bases and J shed 0 bases, with 11 bases lying between them. The germline V gene encodes CDR1 SQVTM and CDR2 ANQGSEA. The CDR3 totals 14 residues. CDR3 DNA: TGCAGCGTTACCCTGACAGCCTCTGGAAACACCATATATTTT. This encodes CSVTLTASGNTIYF.

This chain connects TRBV5-5 to TRBJ1-2; tentatively, D is TRBD1 (6 bases). V lost 5 bases, J lost 4 bases, and 15 bases lay in between. The CDR3 covers 14 residues. In germline, CDR1 is SGHKS, CDR2 YYEKEE (reference sequence). DNA of the CDR3: TGTGCCAGCAGGCAACCAGGGGCCCGCTATGGCTACACCTTC. It specifies CASRQPGARYGYTF.

The chain has TRBV2 and TRBJ2-3; a weak D match, TRBD1 (6 bases). Germline values: CDR1 SNHLY, CDR2 FYNNEI. The CDR3 contains 14 residues. V was shortened by 4 bases and J by 4 bases, with 12 bases between the two germline ends. CDR3 region: CASSVRGGPDTQYF. The CDR3 nucleotides are TGTGCCAGCAGTGTCAGGGGCGGGCCAGATACGCAGTATTTT.

The chain couples TRBV2 to TRBJ1-4; 10 bases align to TRBD1. The CDR3 contains 15 residues. The germline CDR1 and CDR2 sequences are SNHLY and FYNNEI. Unmatched junction bases numbered 7, after V lost 5 bases and J lost 7 bases. For the CDR3, the DNA is TGTGCCAGCAGTCGGGACAGGGGCGTTGGTGAAAAACTGTTTTTT. It yields the protein CASSRDRGVGEKLFF. Full variable domain (missing parts from reference TRBV2 and TRBJ1-4): EPEVTQTPSHQVTQMGQEVILRCVPISNHLYFYWYRQILGQKVEFLVSFYNNEISEKSEIFDDQFSVERPDGSNFTLKIRSTKLEDSAMYFCASSRDRGVGEKLFFGSGTQLSVL.

The V call is TRBV2, the J call TRBJ2-1; tentatively, D is TRBD1 (6 bases). Germline-derived CDR1 and CDR2 are SNHLY and FYNNEI. The CDR3 runs to 13 residues. V lost 8 bases, J lost 5 bases, and 13 bases lay in between. The CDR3, as DNA: TGTGCCAGCCCAAGACAGGCCCACAATGAGCAGTTCTTC. Amino acid sequence: CASPRQAHNEQFF.

The chain combines TRBV9 with TRBJ2-7; 8 nucleotides align to TRBD1. J lost 6 bases, V lost 1 base, and 3 bases had no gene match. The CDR3 is 13 residues long. Germline V gene sequence: CDR1 SGDLS, CDR2 YYNGEE. As DNA, the CDR3 is TGTGCCAGCAGCGTAACAGGGGGGAGCGAGCAGTACTTC. Its translation is CASSVTGGSEQYF. Drawing the rest from reference TRBV9 and TRBJ2-7, the complete variable domain is DSGVTQTPKHLITATGQRVTLRCSPRSGDLSVYWYQQSLDQGLQFLIQYYNGEERAKGNILERFSAQQFPDLHSELNLSSLELGDSALYFCASSVTGGSEQYFGPGTRLTVT.

The rearrangement uses TRBV27 and TRBJ2-5; 8 nucleotides match TRBD2. Per germline, CDR1 MNHEY and CDR2 SMNVEV (reference sequence). The CDR3 runs 15 residues. V shed 4 bases and J 2 bases; nucleotides not matched to a gene: 6. CDR3 sequence: CASSYSGSRQETQYF. CDR3 nucleotide sequence: TGTGCCAGCAGTTACAGCGGGAGTCGTCAAGAGACCCAGTACTTC.

This clone came up a few times. This chain uses TRBV28 with TRBJ2-5; TRBD1 matches 11 bases. CDR1 is MDHEN, CDR2 SYDVKM, per germline. The CDR3 is 15 residues long. The trim removed 3 bases at V and 4 bases at J, leaving 4 bases unmatched. The CDR3 spells CASSFLGTGGETQYF. The CDR3 bases are TGTGCCAGCAGTTTCCTCGGGACAGGGGGAGAGACCCAGTACTTC.

The chain recombines TRBV9 with TRBJ2-1; 12 nucleotides line up with TRBD2. The germline gives CDR1 SGDLS, CDR2 YYNGEE. The V gene end was trimmed by 3 bases and the J gene end by 12 bases; junction bases not matched to a gene: 10. The CDR3 extends over 15 amino acids. The chain's CDR3 is CASSDASGRAGGQFF. The CDR3 nucleotides read TGTGCCAGCAGCGACGCTAGCGGGAGGGCCGGGGGGCAGTTCTTC.

This chain uses TRBV13 with TRBJ2-4, with TRBD1 matching 12 bases. The CDR3 has 16 amino acids. V was clipped by 5 bases and J by 1 base; unmatched bases: 3. Germline V CDR1 and CDR2: PRHDT, FYEKMQ (reference sequence). CDR3 loop: CASSGGQGAAKNIQYF. In DNA, the CDR3 is TGTGCCAGCAGCGGGGGACAGGGGGCTGCCAAAAACATTCAGTACTTC. Full variable domain (remainder filled in from reference TRBV13 and TRBJ2-4): AAGVIQSPRHLIKEKRETATLKCYPIPRHDTVYWYQQGPGQDPQFLISFYEKMQSDKGSIPDRFSAQQFSDYHSELNMSSLELGDSALYFCASSGGQGAAKNIQYFGAGTRLSVL.

This clone was recorded only once. The rearrangement joins TRBV28 to TRBJ2-5, with D perhaps matching TRBD1 (5 bases). Germline lookup yields CDR1 MDHEN and CDR2 SYDVKM. The CDR3 sequence is 14 residues long. Trimming left V 8 bases short and J 3 bases short, with 16 bases between. In nucleotides, the CDR3 is TGTGCCAGCCGTCCCCGGACAAGGAAAGAGACCCAGTACTTC. This gives the protein CASRPRTRKETQYF.

The J gene is TRBJ1-5, the V gene TRBV5-1; D is uncertain. V dropped 3 bases and J dropped 7 bases, with 11 bases sitting between them. This CDR3 spans 13 amino acids. The germline V gene has CDR1 SGHRS and CDR2 YFSETQ. The DNA for the CDR3 is TGCGCCAGCAGCTCTATGGAGGGCCAGCCCCAGCATTTT. It encodes CASSSMEGQPQHF. The full variable domain, completed using reference TRBV5-1 and TRBJ1-5, is KAGVTQTPRYLIKTRGQQVTLSCSPISGHRSVSWYQQTPGQGLQFLFEYFSETQRNKGNFPGRFSGRQFSNSRSEMNVSTLELGDSALYLCASSSMEGQPQHFGDGTRLSIL.

The CDR3 sequence is CASSVGQGGYTGELFF. CDR3 in DNA: TGTGCCAGCAGCGTTGGGCAGGGGGGATACACCGGGGAGCTGTTTTTT. This rearrangement joins TRBV9 to TRBJ2-2; D possibly corresponds to TRBD1 (7 bases). Trimming removed 2 bases from V and 3 bases from J, with 14 bases in between. The germline V gene has CDR1 SGDLS and CDR2 YYNGEE. The CDR3 has 16 residues.

The chain employs TRBV15 and TRBJ1-4; D is possibly TRBD1 (5 bases). Germline V CDR1 and CDR2: LNHNV, YYDKDF (reference sequence). The CDR3 runs 14 residues. V was clipped by 5 bases and J by 5 bases, with 12 bases between them. The CDR3 DNA is TGTGCCACCAGCCTCCCTAACAGGAATGAAAAACTGTTTTTT. As protein: CATSLPNRNEKLFF.

The chain couples TRBV19 to TRBJ2-7; no firm D call. This CDR3 has 13 amino acids. Trimming shortened V by 4 bases and J by 3 bases, and 10 bases separated the two germline ends. Germline values: CDR1 LNHDA, CDR2 SQIVND (reference sequence). The CDR3 protein is CASSKESDYEQYF. As DNA, the CDR3 is TGTGCCAGTAGTAAAGAGAGCGACTACGAGCAGTACTTC. Looking up the rest from reference TRBV19 and TRBJ2-7 gives the full variable domain: DGGITQSPKYLFRKEGQNVTLSCEQNLNHDAMYWYRQDPGQGLRLIYYSQIVNDFQKGDIAEGYSVSREKKESFPLTVTSAQKNPTAFYLCASSKESDYEQYFGPGTRLTVT.

The chain is built from TRBV7-2 and TRBJ2-2, with no clear D. The CDR3 covers 11 residues. Germline V gene sequence: CDR1 SGHTA, CDR2 FQGNSA. Deletions cut 10 bases from V and 0 bases from J, with 3 bases between. CDR3 amino acids: CATANTGELFF. CDR3 coding DNA: TGTGCCACAGCGAACACCGGGGAGCTGTTTTTT.

The chain carries TRBV7-8 and TRBJ2-6; maybe TRBD2 (6 bases). Trimming took 5 bases from V and 2 from J, leaving 13 bases between them. CDR3 length: 16 amino acids. The germline V gene has CDR1 SGHVS and CDR2 FQNEAQ. The CDR3 coding sequence is TGTGCCAGCAGCCACTTGGGGGGAGCTGGGGCCAACGTCCTGACTTTC. Its protein is CASSHLGGAGANVLTF.